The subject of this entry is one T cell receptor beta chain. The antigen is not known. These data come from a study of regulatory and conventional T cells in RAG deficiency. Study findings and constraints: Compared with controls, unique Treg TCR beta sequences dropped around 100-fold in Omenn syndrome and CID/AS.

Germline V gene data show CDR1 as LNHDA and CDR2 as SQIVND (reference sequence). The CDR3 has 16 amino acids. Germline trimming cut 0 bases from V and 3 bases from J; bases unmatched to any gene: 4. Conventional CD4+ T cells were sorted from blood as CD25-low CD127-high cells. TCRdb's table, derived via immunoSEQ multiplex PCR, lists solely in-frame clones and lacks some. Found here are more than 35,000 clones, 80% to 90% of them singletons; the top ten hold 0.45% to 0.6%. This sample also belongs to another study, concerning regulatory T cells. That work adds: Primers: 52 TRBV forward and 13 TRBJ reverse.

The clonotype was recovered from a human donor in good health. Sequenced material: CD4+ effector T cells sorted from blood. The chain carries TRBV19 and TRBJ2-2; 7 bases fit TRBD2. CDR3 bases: TGTGCCAGTAGTATAGAAGGTAGCGGGTACACCGGGGAGCTGTTTTTT. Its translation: CASSIEGSGYTGELFF. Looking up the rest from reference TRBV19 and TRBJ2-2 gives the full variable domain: DGGITQSPKYLFRKEGQNVTLSCEQNLNHDAMYWYRQDPGQGLRLIYYSQIVNDFQKGDIAEGYSVSREKKESFPLTVTSAQKNPTAFYLCASSIEGSGYTGELFFGEGSRLTVL.